The clone carrying this T cell receptor beta chain has ten or more counts. This sample is drawn from a study of human T cells and chemical hapten exposure. Study background: 2% DPC was applied to around 2 cm by around 2 cm of upper inner arm skin for sensitization.

Time point here: patch test 2, 6 weeks after DPC sensitization. Noted treatment: therapeutic diphenylcyclopropenone sensitization with weekly scalp DPC. Each patch-test visit's blood sample preceded patch application. Trimming removed 4 bases at V and 0 bases at J, with 36 bases between. Looked up from germline, CDR1 is SGHKS and CDR2 is YYEKEE (reference sequence). The CDR3 runs to 23 residues. Each CDR3 protein gets one entry after TCRdb re-called the RACE reads with MiXCR. The data hold about 40,000 distinct CDR3 sequences, with roughly 3.3% observed a single time. The chain joins TRBV5-5 to TRBJ2-3; D perhaps matches TRBD2 (6 bases). This sequence was found in a man aged 35 to 55 with alopecia areata. Some clones in this sample may be carry-over from other donors' samples. The sequencing here drew on whole blood, taken in connection with sensitization to the hapten diphenylcyclopropenone (DPC). As DNA, the CDR3 is TGTGCCAGCAGCGGCGGACAAACCAAACTCGTCCTTAGCGGCCTTGCTAGCACAGATACGCAGTATTTT. Translating it yields CASSGGQTKLVLSGLASTDTQYF.